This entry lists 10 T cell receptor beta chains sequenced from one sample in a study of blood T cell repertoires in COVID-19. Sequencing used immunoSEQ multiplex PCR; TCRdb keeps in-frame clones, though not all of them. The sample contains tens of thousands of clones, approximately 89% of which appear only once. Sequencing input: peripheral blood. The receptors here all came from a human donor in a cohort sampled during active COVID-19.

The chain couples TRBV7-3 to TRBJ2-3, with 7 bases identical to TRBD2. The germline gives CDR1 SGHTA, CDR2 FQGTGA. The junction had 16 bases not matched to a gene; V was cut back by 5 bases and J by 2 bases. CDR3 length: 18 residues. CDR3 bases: TGTGCCAGCAGCCTACAAGCGGGGAGGCGCGCATTCACAGATACGCAGTATTTT. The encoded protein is CASSLQAGRRAFTDTQYF.

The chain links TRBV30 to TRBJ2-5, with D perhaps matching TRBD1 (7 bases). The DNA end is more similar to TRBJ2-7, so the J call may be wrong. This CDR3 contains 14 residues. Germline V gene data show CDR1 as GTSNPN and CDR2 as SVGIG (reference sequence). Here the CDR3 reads CAWSVQGGSYEQYF. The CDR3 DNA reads TGTGCCTGGAGTGTGCAGGGGGGCTCCTACGAGCAGTACTTC.

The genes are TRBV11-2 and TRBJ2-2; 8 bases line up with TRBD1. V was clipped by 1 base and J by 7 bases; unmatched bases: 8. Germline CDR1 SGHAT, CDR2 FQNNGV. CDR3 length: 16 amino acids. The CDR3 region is CASSLAQGALGGELFF. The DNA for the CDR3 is TGTGCCAGCAGCTTAGCCCAGGGGGCGCTTGGCGGGGAGCTGTTTTTT.

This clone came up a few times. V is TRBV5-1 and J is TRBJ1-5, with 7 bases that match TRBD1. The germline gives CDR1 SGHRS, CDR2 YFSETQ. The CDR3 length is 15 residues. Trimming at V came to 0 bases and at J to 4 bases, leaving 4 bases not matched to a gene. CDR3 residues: CASSLVPGQNQPQHF. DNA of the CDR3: TGCGCCAGCAGCTTGGTTCCGGGACAGAATCAGCCCCAGCATTTT.

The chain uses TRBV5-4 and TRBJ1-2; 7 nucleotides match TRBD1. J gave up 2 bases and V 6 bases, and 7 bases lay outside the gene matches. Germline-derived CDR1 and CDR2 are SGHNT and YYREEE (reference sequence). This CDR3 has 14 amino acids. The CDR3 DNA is TGTGCCAGCACCCCGGACAGGACAAACTATGGCTACACCTTC. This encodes CASTPDRTNYGYTF.

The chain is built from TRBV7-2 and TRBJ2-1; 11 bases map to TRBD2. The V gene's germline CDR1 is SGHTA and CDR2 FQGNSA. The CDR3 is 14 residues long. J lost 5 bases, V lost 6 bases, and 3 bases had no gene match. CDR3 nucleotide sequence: TGTGCCAGCAGGCTAGCGGGGGGAAACAATGAGCAGTTCTTC. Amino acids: CASRLAGGNNEQFF.

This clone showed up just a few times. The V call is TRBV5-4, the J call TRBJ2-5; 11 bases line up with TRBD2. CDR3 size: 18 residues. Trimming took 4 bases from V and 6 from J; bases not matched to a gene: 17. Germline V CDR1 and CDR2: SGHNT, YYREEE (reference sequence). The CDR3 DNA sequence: TGTGCCAGCAGCCCTAGACTAGCGGGGCAAGAACGGGGGAAGACCCAGTACTTC. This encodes CASSPRLAGQERGKTQYF.

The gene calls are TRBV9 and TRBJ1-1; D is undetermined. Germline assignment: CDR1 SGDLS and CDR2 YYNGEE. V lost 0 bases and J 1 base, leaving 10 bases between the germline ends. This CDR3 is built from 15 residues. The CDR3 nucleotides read TGTGCCAGCAGCGTAGGGGGAGGCACGAACACTGAAGCTTTCTTT. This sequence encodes CASSVGGGTNTEAFF.

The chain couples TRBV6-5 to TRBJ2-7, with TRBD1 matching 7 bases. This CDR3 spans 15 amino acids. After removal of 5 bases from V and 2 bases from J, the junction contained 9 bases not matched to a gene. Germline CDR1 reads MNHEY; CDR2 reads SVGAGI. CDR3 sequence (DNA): TGTGCCAGCAGTACATACCAAGGGACAGCCTACGAGCAGTACTTC. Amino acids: CASSTYQGTAYEQYF.

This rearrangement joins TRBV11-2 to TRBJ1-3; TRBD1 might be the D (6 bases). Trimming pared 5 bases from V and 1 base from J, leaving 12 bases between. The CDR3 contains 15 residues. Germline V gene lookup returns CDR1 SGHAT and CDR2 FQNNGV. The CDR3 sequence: CASSTDRMSGNTIYF. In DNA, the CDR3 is TGTGCCAGCAGCACCGACAGGATGTCTGGAAACACCATATATTTT.